The T cell receptor (beta chain) described here comes from a study of beta chain features in type 1 diabetes. Study-level findings and limits: For Type 1 diabetes patients, all four CD4+ subsets carried TCRB CDR3s that were moderately but significantly shorter.

Purities over 98% were achieved in all sorted populations. As every portion of the isolated RNA was reverse transcribed, the sequencing read expressed TCRB transcripts. Measured with immunoSEQ multiplex PCR; TCRdb has only the in-frame clones, and not every one. Found here are around 360,000 clones, roughly 12% of them singletons; the top ten hold about 0.01%. This clone appeared a few times. Its specificity is unknown. This clonotype was sampled from a woman aged 18 to 35 with type 1 diabetes. Sequencing input: naive CD4+ T cells from blood.

The chain's CDR3 is CASRGDRGDTQYF. The CDR3, as DNA: TGTGCCAGCAGAGGGGACAGGGGAGATACGCAGTATTTT. The chain is built from TRBV28 and TRBJ2-3, with 10 bases matching TRBD1. CDR3 length equals 13 residues. After removal of 6 bases from V and 5 bases from J, the junction contained 2 bases not matched to a gene. Germline CDR1 is MDHEN and CDR2 is SYDVKM.